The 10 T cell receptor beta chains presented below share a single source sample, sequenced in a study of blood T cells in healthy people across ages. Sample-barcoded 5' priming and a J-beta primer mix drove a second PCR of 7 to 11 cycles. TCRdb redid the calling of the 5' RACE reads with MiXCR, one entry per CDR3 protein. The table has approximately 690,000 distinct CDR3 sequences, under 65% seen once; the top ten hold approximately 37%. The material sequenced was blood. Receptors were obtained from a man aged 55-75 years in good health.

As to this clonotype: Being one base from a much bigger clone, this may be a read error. In DNA form, the CDR3 reads TGTGCCAGCCGCATCGGACTAGTTAGCACAGATACGCAGTATTTT. Residues: CASRIGLVSTDTQYF. The chain uses TRBV11-2 and TRBJ2-3; 7 bases match TRBD2. The CDR3 covers 15 residues. Germline values: CDR1 SGHAT, CDR2 FQNNGV. V trimming: 8 bases; J trimming: 0 bases; junction bases outside the gene matches: 8.

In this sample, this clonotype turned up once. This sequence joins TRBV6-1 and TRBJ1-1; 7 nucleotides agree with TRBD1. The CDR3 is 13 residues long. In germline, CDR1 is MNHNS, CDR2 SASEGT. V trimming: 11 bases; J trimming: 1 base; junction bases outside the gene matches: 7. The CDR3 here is CACQDRENTEAFF. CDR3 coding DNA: TGTGCCTGCCAAGACAGGGAGAACACTGAAGCTTTCTTT.

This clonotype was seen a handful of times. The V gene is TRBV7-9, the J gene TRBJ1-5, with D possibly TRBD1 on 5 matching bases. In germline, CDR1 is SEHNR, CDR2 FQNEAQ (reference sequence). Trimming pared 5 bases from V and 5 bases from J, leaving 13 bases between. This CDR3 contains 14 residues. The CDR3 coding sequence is TGTGCCAGCAGCCACAGAGGGACTTATCAGCCCCAGCATTTT. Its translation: CASSHRGTYQPQHF.

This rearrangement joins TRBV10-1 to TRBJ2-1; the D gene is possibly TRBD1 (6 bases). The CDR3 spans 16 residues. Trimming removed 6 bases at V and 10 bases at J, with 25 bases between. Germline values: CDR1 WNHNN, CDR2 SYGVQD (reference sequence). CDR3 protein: CASRELTGLSSYEQFF. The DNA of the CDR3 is TGCGCCAGCAGGGAACTGACAGGTTTGAGCTCCTACGAGCAGTTCTTC.

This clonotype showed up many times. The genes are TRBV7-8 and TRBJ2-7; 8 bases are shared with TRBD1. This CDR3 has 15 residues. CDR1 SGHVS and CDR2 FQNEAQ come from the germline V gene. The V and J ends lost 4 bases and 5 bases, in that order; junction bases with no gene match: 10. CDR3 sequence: CASSSGQGRRNEQYF. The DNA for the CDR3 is TGTGCCAGCAGCTCCGGACAGGGAAGAAGGAACGAGCAGTACTTC.

CDR3 coding DNA: TGCAGTGCTGGTCCGGGACACCTCATGAACACTGAAGCTTTCTTT. Protein: CSAGPGHLMNTEAFF. The gene calls are TRBV20-1 and TRBJ1-1, with D possibly matching TRBD1 (6 bases). This CDR3 is 15 amino acids long. CDR1 DFQATT and CDR2 SNEGSKA come from the germline V gene (reference sequence). The V end was cut by 5 bases, the J end by 0 bases, with 16 bases between.

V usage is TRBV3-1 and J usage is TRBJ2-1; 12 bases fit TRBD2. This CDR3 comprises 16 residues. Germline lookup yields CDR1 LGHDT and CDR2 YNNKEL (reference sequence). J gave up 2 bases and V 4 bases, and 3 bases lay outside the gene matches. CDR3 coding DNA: TGTGCCAGCAGCCCTTGGACTAGCGGGGCCTACAATGAGCAGTTCTTC. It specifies CASSPWTSGAYNEQFF.

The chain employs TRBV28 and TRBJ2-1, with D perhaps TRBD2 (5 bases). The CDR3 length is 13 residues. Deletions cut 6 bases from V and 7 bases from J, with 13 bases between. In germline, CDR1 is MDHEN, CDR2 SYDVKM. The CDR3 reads CASSQAVLNEQFF. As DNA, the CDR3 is TGTGCCAGCAGCCAAGCGGTACTTAATGAGCAGTTCTTC. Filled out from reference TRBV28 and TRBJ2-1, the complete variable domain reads DVKVTQSSRYLVKRTGEKVFLECVQDMDHENMFWYRQDPGLGLRLIYFSYDVKMKEKGDIPEGYSVSREKKERFSLILESASTNQTSMYLCASSQAVLNEQFFGPGTRLTVL.

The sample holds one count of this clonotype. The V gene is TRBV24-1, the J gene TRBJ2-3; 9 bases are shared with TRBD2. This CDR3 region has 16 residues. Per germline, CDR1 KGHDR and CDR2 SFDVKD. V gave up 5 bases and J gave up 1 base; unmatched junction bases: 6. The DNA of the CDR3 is TGTGCCACCAGTGTCATATTAGCGGGGGGCACAGATACGCAGTATTTT. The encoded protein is CATSVILAGGTDTQYF.

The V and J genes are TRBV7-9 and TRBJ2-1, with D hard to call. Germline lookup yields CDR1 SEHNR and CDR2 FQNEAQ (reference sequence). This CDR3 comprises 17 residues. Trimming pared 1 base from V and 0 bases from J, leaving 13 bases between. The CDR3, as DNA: TGTGCCAGCAGCTTAGTATCGCGGCTTCGCTCCTACAATGAGCAGTTCTTC. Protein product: CASSLVSRLRSYNEQFF. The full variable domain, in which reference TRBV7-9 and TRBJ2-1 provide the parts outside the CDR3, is DTGVSQNPRHKITKRGQNVTFRCDPISEHNRLYWYRQTLGQGPEFLTYFQNEAQLEKSRLLSDRFSAERPKGSFSTLEIQRTEQGDSAMYLCASSLVSRLRSYNEQFFGPGTRLTVL.